The 17 T cell receptor beta chains below all came from one sample that was sequenced in a study of shared clonotypes between healthy human individuals. Some clones are missing from TCRdb's copy, which holds only in-frame ones; the method was immunoSEQ multiplex PCR. The profile shows 2 million to 2.5 million clones, 92% of them singletons. The sequencing input was naive CD4+ T cells from PBMCs. Subset noted: CD45RA+ positively selected. These receptors were collected from a man between 18 and 29 years old in good health. Some clones in this sample may be carry-over from other donors' samples.

The CDR3, as DNA: TGTGCCTGGAGTGGACGTTTCCAAGAGACCCAGTACTTC. The encoded protein is CAWSGRFQETQYF. The chain is built from TRBV30 and TRBJ2-5; D unresolved. The ends were cut back, 1 base at V and 1 base at J, with 7 bases in the middle. Per germline, CDR1 GTSNPN and CDR2 SVGIG (reference sequence). This CDR3 is 13 amino acids long.

The table lists this clone with a count of one. V usage is TRBV5-6 and J usage is TRBJ2-3; perhaps TRBD1 as D (6 bases). The CDR3 loop spans 14 amino acids. Germline values: CDR1 SGHDT, CDR2 YYEEEE. Trimming removed 5 bases at V and 1 base at J, with 11 bases between. DNA of the CDR3: TGTGCCAGCAGGGTAGGGGGAGGCACAGATACGCAGTATTTT. Translating gives CASRVGGGTDTQYF. Drawing the rest from reference TRBV5-6 and TRBJ2-3, the complete variable domain is DAGVTQSPTHLIKTRGQQVTLRCSPKSGHDTVSWYQQALGQGPQFIFQYYEEEERQRGNFPDRFSGHQFPNYSSELNVNALLLGDSALYLCASRVGGGTDTQYFGPGTRLTVL.

This clone appeared a single time. The chain uses TRBV7-3 and TRBJ2-3; 11 nucleotides line up with TRBD2. The ends lost 5 bases at V and 2 bases at J; junction bases unmatched: 3. Germline loops: CDR1 SGHTA, CDR2 FQGTGA. There are 15 residues in the CDR3. In nucleotides, the CDR3 is TGTGCCAGCAGCAGGGGACTAGCGGACACAGATACGCAGTATTTT. It is translated as CASSRGLADTDTQYF.

This rearrangement joins TRBV2 to TRBJ2-3; D unresolved. V was clipped by 3 bases and J by 6 bases, with 10 bases between them. The CDR3 has 13 amino acids. Germline V gives CDR1 SNHLY, CDR2 FYNNEI. CDR3 loop: CASSDEVMDTQYF. As DNA, the CDR3 is TGTGCCAGCAGTGATGAGGTGATGGATACGCAGTATTTT.

This chain connects TRBV5-1 to TRBJ2-5; D gene ambiguous. The germline V and J ends were trimmed by 0 bases and 5 bases, with 11 bases remaining between them. Per the germline V gene, CDR1 is SGHRS and CDR2 is YFSETQ. The CDR3 totals 14 residues. CDR3 in amino acids: CASSLEALGETQYF. CDR3 sequence (DNA): TGCGCCAGCAGCTTGGAAGCCCTTGGGGAGACCCAGTACTTC.

The chain has TRBV28 and TRBJ1-4, with 7 bases fitting TRBD1. Losses at the gene ends were 2 bases for V and 5 bases for J; bases not matched to a gene: 8. Per germline, CDR1 MDHEN and CDR2 SYDVKM. The CDR3 covers 16 residues. CDR3 in amino acids: CASSLRGPRTNEKLFF. DNA for the CDR3: TGTGCCAGCAGTTTAAGGGGGCCTAGAACCAATGAAAAACTGTTTTTT.

Of note for this clone: Other DNA variants within this sample encode the same CDR3. V gene TRBV7-2 combines with J gene TRBJ1-3; D ambiguous. The CDR3 runs 13 residues. Per the germline V gene, CDR1 is SGHTA and CDR2 is FQGNSA. The V gene lost 4 bases and the J gene lost 4 bases, with 8 bases spanning the gap. CDR3 sequence: CASSSESGNTIYF. DNA of the CDR3: TGTGCCAGCAGCTCCGAGTCGGGAAACACCATATATTTT. Supplemented by reference TRBV7-2 and TRBJ1-3, the full variable domain reads GAGVSQSPSNKVTEKGKDVELRCDPISGHTALYWYRQSLGQGLEFLIYFQGNSAPDKSGLPSDRFSAERTGGSVSTLTIQRTQQEDSAVYLCASSSESGNTIYFGEGSWLTVV.

This clone showed up just once. This chain uses TRBV6-1 with TRBJ2-7; D not resolved. From germline, CDR1 is MNHNS and CDR2 SASEGT. The CDR3 is 14 amino acids. Trimming shortened V by 3 bases and J by 3 bases, and 12 bases separated the two germline ends. In DNA form, the CDR3 reads TGTGCCAGCAGTGACCCCCCGACTGGCTACGAGCAGTACTTC. Translated: CASSDPPTGYEQYF.

V is TRBV10-3 and J is TRBJ1-2; D possibly corresponds to TRBD1 (5 bases). The ends were cut back, 6 bases at V and 1 base at J, with 9 bases in the middle. The CDR3 runs to 13 residues. Germline V CDR1 and CDR2: ENHRY, SYGVKD. The CDR3: CAIRNDSNYGYTF. The CDR3 nucleotides are TGTGCCATCAGGAACGACAGTAACTATGGCTACACCTTC.

The CDR3 bases are TGCGCCAGCAGAACAGGGGCCGACGAGCAGTACTTC. This codes for CASRTGADEQYF. The chain couples TRBV5-1 to TRBJ2-7; TRBD1 agrees at 7 bases. V dropped 5 bases and J dropped 5; count of bases not matched to a gene: 4. Per the germline V gene, CDR1 is SGHRS and CDR2 is YFSETQ. There are 12 residues in the CDR3. The full variable domain, rest sourced from reference TRBV5-1 and TRBJ2-7, is KAGVTQTPRYLIKTRGQQVTLSCSPISGHRSVSWYQQTPGQGLQFLFEYFSETQRNKGNFPGRFSGRQFSNSRSEMNVSTLELGDSALYLCASRTGADEQYFGPGTRLTVT.

This chain joins TRBV28 and TRBJ2-4; 12 bases line up with TRBD2. The germline gives CDR1 MDHEN, CDR2 SYDVKM. CDR3 length equals 19 residues. With 1 base clipped from V and 0 bases from J, the junction kept 7 bases outside the gene matches. DNA of the CDR3: TGTGCCAGCAGTTTATTGCTAGCGGGAGGGCCCGGAGCCAAAAACATTCAGTACTTC. Translation gives CASSLLLAGGPGAKNIQYF.

This sequence joins TRBV7-2 and TRBJ2-2, with D perhaps TRBD2 (5 bases). This CDR3 is built from 16 residues. Germline loops: CDR1 SGHTA, CDR2 FQGNSA. The germline V and J ends were trimmed by 2 bases and 4 bases, with 14 bases remaining between them. CDR3 in DNA: TGTGCCAGCAGCTTATCCCGTAGCGCGGGCACCGGGGAGCTGTTTTTT. Encoded protein: CASSLSRSAGTGELFF.

The gene calls are TRBV28 and TRBJ1-1; D is unresolved. The germline V and J ends were trimmed by 7 bases and 0 bases, with 15 bases remaining between them. The CDR3 length is 15 residues. Germline V gives CDR1 MDHEN, CDR2 SYDVKM. The CDR3 nucleotides read TGTGCCAGCACTCCTGCGGGCCTTATGAACACTGAAGCTTTCTTT. Its translation is CASTPAGLMNTEAFF.

The chain has TRBV4-1 and TRBJ2-3, with 7 bases matching TRBD2. V lost 1 base to trimming and J lost 5 bases; unmatched junction nucleotides: 6. There are 15 residues in the CDR3. Germline V gene lookup returns CDR1 MGHRA and CDR2 YSYEKL. In DNA form, the CDR3 reads TGCGCCAGCAGCCAAGGGCTAGCGGAAGTAGATACGCAGTATTTT. Encoded protein: CASSQGLAEVDTQYF.

The J gene is TRBJ2-5, the V gene TRBV10-3; 7 bases line up with TRBD2. The CDR3 loop spans 16 amino acids. Germline CDR1 ENHRY, CDR2 SYGVKD. V was clipped by 0 bases and J by 5 bases; unmatched bases: 9. This CDR3 is CAISESGAGLGETQYF. The CDR3 coding sequence is TGTGCCATCAGTGAGTCAGGAGCGGGATTGGGGGAGACCCAGTACTTC.

This clone occurred once. This chain joins TRBV20-1 and TRBJ2-1; D is uncertain. Per germline, CDR1 DFQATT and CDR2 SNEGSKA (reference sequence). V was trimmed by 4 bases and J by 15 bases, leaving 16 bases between them. This CDR3 comprises 11 residues. The chain's CDR3 is CSAMGRASRFF. DNA for the CDR3: TGCAGTGCTATGGGTCGAGCCTCGAGGTTCTTC.

This chain joins TRBV14 and TRBJ1-3; D ambiguous. The germline V gene encodes CDR1 SGHDN and CDR2 FVKESK. CDR3 length: 13 residues. The ends were cut back, 1 base at V and 6 bases at J, with 7 bases in the middle. CDR3 nucleotide sequence: TGTGCCAGCAGCCAAGCGTTGGCAAACACCATATATTTT. Its translation: CASSQALANTIYF.